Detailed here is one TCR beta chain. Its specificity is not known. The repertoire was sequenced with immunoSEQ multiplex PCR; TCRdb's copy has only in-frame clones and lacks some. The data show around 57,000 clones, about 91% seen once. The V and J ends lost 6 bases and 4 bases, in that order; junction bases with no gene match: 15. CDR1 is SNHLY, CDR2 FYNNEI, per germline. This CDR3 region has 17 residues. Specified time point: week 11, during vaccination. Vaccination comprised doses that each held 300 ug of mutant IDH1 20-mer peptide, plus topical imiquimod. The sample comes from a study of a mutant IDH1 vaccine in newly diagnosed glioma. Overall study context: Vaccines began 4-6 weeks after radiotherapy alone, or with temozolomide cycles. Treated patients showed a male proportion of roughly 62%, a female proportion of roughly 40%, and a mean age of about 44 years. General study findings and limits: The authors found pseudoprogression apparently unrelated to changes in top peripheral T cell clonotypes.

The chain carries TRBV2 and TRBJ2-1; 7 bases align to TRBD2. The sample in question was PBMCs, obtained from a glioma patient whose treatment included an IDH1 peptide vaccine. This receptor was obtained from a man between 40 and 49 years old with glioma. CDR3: CASRARTRVLLYNEQFF. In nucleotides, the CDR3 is TGTGCCAGCAGGGCCCGGACTAGAGTCTTATTGTACAATGAGCAGTTCTTC. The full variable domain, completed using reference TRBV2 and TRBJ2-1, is EPEVTQTPSHQVTQMGQEVILRCVPISNHLYFYWYRQILGQKVEFLVSFYNNEISEKSEIFDDQFSVERPDGSNFTLKIRSTKLEDSAMYFCASRARTRVLLYNEQFFGPGTRLTVL.